A single sample gave rise to the 8 T cell receptor beta chains below, sequenced in a study of cytomegalovirus exposure and HLA in healthy donors. In the PCR, 60 Vbeta and 13 Jbeta primers were used. Clones were sequenced by immunoSEQ multiplex PCR, and TCRdb holds only the in-frame ones, with some missing. The data show roughly 120,000 clones, 75% to 90% seen once. The sequencing sample was made of PBMCs. The receptors originated from a man in his fifties or sixties in good health and CMV-seronegative.

In this sample, this clone turned up once. The rearrangement uses TRBV4-1 and TRBJ2-5; 8 nucleotides match TRBD2. The germline gives CDR1 MGHRA, CDR2 YSYEKL. The ends lost 1 base at V and 0 bases at J; junction bases unmatched: 4. There are 16 residues in the CDR3. Here the CDR3 reads CASSQAPGGYQETQYF. CDR3 nucleotide sequence: TGCGCCAGCAGCCAAGCCCCGGGGGGGTACCAAGAGACCCAGTACTTC.

The sample holds one count of this clone. CDR3 coding DNA: TGTGCCAGCAGCGCGCTAGCGACCCAGGAGCAGTTCTTC. This translates into CASSALATQEQFF. V is TRBV7-3 and J is TRBJ2-1, with D possibly TRBD2 on 6 matching bases. V was trimmed by 5 bases and J by 10 bases, leaving 15 bases between them. The germline gives CDR1 SGHTA, CDR2 FQGTGA. The CDR3 spans 13 residues.

The rearrangement links TRBV5-4 to TRBJ2-7; tentative D call: TRBD1 (6 bases). The germline V gene has CDR1 SGHNT and CDR2 YYREEE (reference sequence). The V gene lost 4 bases and the J gene lost 3 bases, with 11 bases spanning the gap. The CDR3 runs 13 residues. The CDR3 DNA reads TGTGCCAGCAGCACAAACAGGGACTACGAGCAGTACTTC. Translating it yields CASSTNRDYEQYF.

The J gene is TRBJ2-2, the V gene TRBV19; TRBD1 might be the D (5 bases). The CDR3 covers 14 residues. Trimming left V 1 base short and J 6 bases short, with 9 bases between. Germline values: CDR1 LNHDA, CDR2 SQIVND (reference sequence). The CDR3 DNA reads as TGTGCCAGTAGTATAGCCCAGACAGCCGGGGAGCTGTTTTTT. As protein: CASSIAQTAGELFF.

This clone was recorded a few times. The chain carries TRBV4-3 and TRBJ2-7, with 8 bases that match TRBD2. The germline V gene encodes CDR1 LGHNA and CDR2 YSLEER. The CDR3 has 17 amino acids. Trimming at V came to 4 bases and at J to 2 bases, leaving 13 bases not matched to a gene. The CDR3 region has the DNA TGCGCCAGCAGCCCAGATCGGGGGGGTCCTCTTACCTACGAGCAGTACTTC. Translated, it gives CASSPDRGGPLTYEQYF.

The V gene is TRBV18, the J gene TRBJ1-1, with D tentatively TRBD1 (6 bases). This CDR3 has 14 amino acids. CDR1 KGHSH and CDR2 LQKENI come from the germline V gene. V was cut by 4 bases and J by 1 base, with 10 bases left in between. The CDR3 spells CASSRDITNTEAFF. As DNA, the CDR3 is TGTGCCAGCTCACGGGACATCACGAACACTGAAGCTTTCTTT.

This chain uses TRBV27 with TRBJ2-1, with no clear D. Germline loops: CDR1 MNHEY, CDR2 SMNVEV (reference sequence). The CDR3 sequence is 13 residues long. The V gene lost 5 bases and the J gene lost 6 bases, with 11 bases spanning the gap. Here the CDR3 DNA reads TGTGCCAGCAGTGACCCTAGAGGCAATGAGCAGTTCTTC. As protein: CASSDPRGNEQFF.

The chain combines TRBV15 with TRBJ2-2; D perhaps matches TRBD2 (6 bases). Trimming cost V 0 bases and J 0 bases, with 8 bases left between them. Germline V gene lookup returns CDR1 LNHNV and CDR2 YYDKDF (reference sequence). This CDR3 region has 16 residues. CDR3 region: CATSRDGGTNTGELFF. The CDR3 DNA follows: TGTGCCACCAGCAGAGATGGGGGGACGAACACCGGGGAGCTGTTTTTT. The whole variable domain, filled in from reference TRBV15 and TRBJ2-2, reads DAMVIQNPRYQVTQFGKPVTLSCSQTLNHNVMYWYQQKSSQAPKLLFHYYDKDFNNEADTPDNFQSRRPNTSFCFLDIRSPGLGDTAMYLCATSRDGGTNTGELFFGEGSRLTVL.